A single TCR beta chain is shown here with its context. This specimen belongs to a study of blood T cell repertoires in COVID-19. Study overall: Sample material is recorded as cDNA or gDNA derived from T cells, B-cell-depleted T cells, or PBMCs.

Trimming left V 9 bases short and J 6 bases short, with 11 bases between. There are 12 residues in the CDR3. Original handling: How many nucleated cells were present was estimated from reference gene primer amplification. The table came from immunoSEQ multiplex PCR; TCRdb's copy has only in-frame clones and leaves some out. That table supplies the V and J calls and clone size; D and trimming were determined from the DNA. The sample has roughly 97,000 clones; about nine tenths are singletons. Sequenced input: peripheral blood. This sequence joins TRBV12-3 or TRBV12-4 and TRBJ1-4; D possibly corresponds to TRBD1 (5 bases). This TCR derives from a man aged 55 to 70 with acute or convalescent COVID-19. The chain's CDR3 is CASRRGDEKLFF. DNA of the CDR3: TGTGCCAGTCGTCGGGGGGATGAAAAACTGTTTTTT.